The 25 T cell receptor beta chains presented below share a single source sample, sequenced in a study of T-cell memory formation after mild COVID-19. TCRdb passed the 5' RACE reads through MiXCR, listing each CDR3 protein once. In the table there are around 210,000 distinct CDR3 sequences, around 9.5% of which are singletons. Sequenced input: PBMCs or a T cell subset sorted from them (not recorded which). These receptors were collected from a man aged 18-30 years who had mild COVID-19 (a few samples of this study predate the infection). Cell type and time point are not known.

This clonotype was seen repeatedly, ten times or more. The chain is built from TRBV4-1 and TRBJ2-7; 11 positions match TRBD1. This CDR3 has 15 residues. Germline V gives CDR1 MGHRA, CDR2 YSYEKL. V lost 4 bases to trimming and J lost 7 bases; unmatched junction nucleotides: 9. The CDR3 spells CASSLSGQGAGEQYF. In DNA form, the CDR3 reads TGCGCCAGCAGCCTCAGCGGACAGGGGGCTGGGGAGCAGTACTTC.

The chain carries TRBV30 and TRBJ2-5, with 8 bases aligning to TRBD2. Per the germline V gene, CDR1 is GTSNPN and CDR2 is SVGIG (reference sequence). J lost 0 bases, V lost 3 bases, and 6 bases had no gene match. This CDR3 comprises 15 residues. The CDR3 sequence: CAWSPPGGYQETQYF. The CDR3 nucleotides are TGTGCCTGGAGCCCCCCGGGAGGGTACCAAGAGACCCAGTACTTC.

In this sample, this clonotype turned up many times. This rearrangement joins TRBV27 to TRBJ2-3, with 8 positions matching TRBD1. The length of the CDR3 is 19 residues. CDR1 and CDR2 from the germline V gene are MNHEY and SMNVEV (reference sequence). V was clipped by 1 base and J by 4 bases; unmatched bases: 16. In DNA form, the CDR3 reads TGTGCCAGCAGTTTATGGTCGGCTCGGGGACAGGTTATTTCAGATACGCAGTATTTT. Translated: CASSLWSARGQVISDTQYF.

Only a few counts were recorded for this clonotype. V usage is TRBV7-2 and J usage is TRBJ1-3, with D possibly being TRBD1 (5 bases). The V end was cut by 5 bases, the J end by 2 bases, with 10 bases between. The CDR3 extends over 14 amino acids. From germline, CDR1 is SGHTA and CDR2 FQGNSA. The CDR3 protein is CASSPRQTGNTIYF. DNA of the CDR3: TGTGCCAGCAGCCCTCGACAGACTGGAAACACCATATATTTT.

V is TRBV9 and J is TRBJ2-3, with D maybe TRBD1 (5 bases). The length of the CDR3 is 14 residues. Germline V gene sequence: CDR1 SGDLS, CDR2 YYNGEE. Between the trimmed V and J ends, which lost 3 bases and 4 bases, there was a span of 12 bases. CDR3 in DNA: TGTGCCAGCAGCGAGAGTGGGGCGGCAGATACGCAGTATTTT. Translated: CASSESGAADTQYF.

This clonotype was observed at least ten times. This sequence joins TRBV7-3 and TRBJ2-3, with TRBD2 as a possible D gene (7 bases). V lost 5 bases, J lost 2 bases, and 11 bases lay in between. CDR1 is SGHTA, CDR2 FQGTGA, per germline. The CDR3 is 14 amino acids. CDR3 amino acids: CASSLGGLTDTQYF. The CDR3 nucleotides read TGTGCCAGCAGCCTCGGGGGGCTCACAGATACGCAGTATTTT.

V gene TRBV27 combines with J gene TRBJ2-6, with 8 bases lining up with TRBD1. The trim removed 6 bases at V and 2 bases at J, leaving 3 bases unmatched. The CDR3 extends over 15 amino acids. From germline, CDR1 is MNHEY and CDR2 SMNVEV (reference sequence). CDR3 bases: TGTGCCAGCAGGGAGACAGGGGCTGGGGCCAACGTCCTGACTTTC. It is translated as CASRETGAGANVLTF.

V usage is TRBV20-1 and J usage is TRBJ1-2; no firm D call. This CDR3 comprises 13 residues. V lost 3 bases and J 5 bases, leaving 13 bases between the germline ends. Germline lookup yields CDR1 DFQATT and CDR2 SNEGSKA (reference sequence). The CDR3 region is CSASLGFGYGYTF. In DNA, the CDR3 is TGCAGTGCTAGCCTCGGCTTTGGGTATGGCTACACCTTC.

The chain joins TRBV7-2 to TRBJ2-3; the match to TRBD2 covers 8 bases. Germline CDR1 SGHTA, CDR2 FQGNSA. V dropped 1 base and J dropped 5; count of bases not matched to a gene: 5. The CDR3 covers 15 residues. CDR3 residues: CASSLVVSGEDTQYF. CDR3 bases: TGTGCCAGCAGCTTAGTTGTTAGCGGGGAAGATACGCAGTATTTT.

This clonotype was seen repeatedly, ten times or more. The rearrangement uses TRBV6-1 and TRBJ2-6, with D tentatively TRBD1 or TRBD2 (6 bases each). The CDR3 contains 13 residues. Germline CDR1 is MNHNS and CDR2 is SASEGT. The germline V and J ends were trimmed by 8 bases and 2 bases, with 7 bases remaining between them. In DNA, the CDR3 is TGTGCCAGCCGGGGGCCTGGGGCCAACGTCCTGACTTTC. It translates to CASRGPGANVLTF.

The chain links TRBV28 to TRBJ2-3, with D perhaps TRBD2 (7 bases). The CDR3 contains 15 residues. From germline, CDR1 is MDHEN and CDR2 SYDVKM. Trimming removed 3 bases at V and 2 bases at J, with 12 bases between. The CDR3 sequence is CASSFRGAHTDTQYF. The CDR3 DNA reads as TGTGCCAGCAGTTTTCGGGGGGCACACACAGATACGCAGTATTTT.

V and J are TRBV12-3 or TRBV12-4 and TRBJ2-2; perhaps TRBD2 as D (6 bases). Trimming took 2 bases from V and 4 from J, leaving 11 bases between them. The CDR3 extends over 15 amino acids. The CDR3, as DNA: TGTGCCAGCAGTTTACGTATGGGGGGCACCGGGGAGCTGTTTTTT. Translated: CASSLRMGGTGELFF.

The gene calls are TRBV5-1 and TRBJ2-7; D is perhaps TRBD1 (6 bases). The V gene lost 0 bases and the J gene lost 6 bases, with 16 bases spanning the gap. This CDR3 has 15 residues. Germline-derived CDR1 and CDR2 are SGHRS and YFSETQ. CDR3 bases: TGCGCCAGCAGCTTGGCGGGCAGGGGATCGATCGAGCAGTACTTC. Protein sequence: CASSLAGRGSIEQYF.

There are a few counts of this clonotype. The chain joins TRBV9 to TRBJ1-4; 8 bases line up with TRBD1. J lost 8 bases, V lost 2 bases, and 5 bases had no gene match. The CDR3 sequence is 14 residues long. CDR1 is SGDLS, CDR2 YYNGEE, per germline. DNA for the CDR3: TGTGCCAGCAGCGTCGACAGGGGAGAAGAAAAACTGTTTTTT. Translated: CASSVDRGEEKLFF.

The chain uses TRBV7-2 and TRBJ1-3, with D possibly matching TRBD1 (6 bases). The CDR3 runs to 19 residues. CDR1 is SGHTA, CDR2 FQGNSA, per germline. The V gene lost 1 base and the J gene lost 0 bases, with 19 bases spanning the gap. The DNA for the CDR3 is TGTGCCAGCAGCTTAGAGGCCAGGGGACTCACCCACTCTGGAAACACCATATATTTT. This translates into CASSLEARGLTHSGNTIYF.

A few counts support this clonotype. This rearrangement joins TRBV6-2 or TRBV6-3 to TRBJ2-4, with a weak D call TRBD1 (5 bases). Trimming took 5 bases from V and 0 from J, leaving 26 bases between them. The CDR3 is 20 amino acids. The germline V gene encodes CDR1 MNHEY and CDR2 SVGEGT. CDR3 amino acids: CASSVPAVIMTVLAKNIQYF. The CDR3 nucleotides are TGTGCCAGCAGTGTCCCTGCGGTGATAATGACAGTCCTAGCCAAAAACATTCAGTACTTC.

Only one count was recorded for this clonotype. V and J are TRBV6-5 and TRBJ1-6, with D perhaps TRBD1 (5 bases). The CDR3 extends over 14 amino acids. Trimming stripped 6 bases from V and 7 bases from J, with 13 bases between. Germline loops: CDR1 MNHEY, CDR2 SVGAGI. The CDR3 DNA reads TGTGCCAGCAGGATGGACACAACGAATTCACCCCTCCACTTT. The encoded protein is CASRMDTTNSPLHF.

As to this clonotype: A much larger clone sits a single nucleotide away, making a read error possible. This chain links TRBV7-2 with TRBJ2-1; D might be TRBD1 or TRBD2, each matching 5 bases. This CDR3 comprises 13 residues. Germline lookup yields CDR1 SGHTA and CDR2 FQGNSA. Written as DNA, the CDR3 is TGTGCCAGCCTAGAGGGGTCCTACAATGAGCGGTTCTTC. The encoded protein is CASLEGSYNERFF.

This clonotype was seen a handful of times. The chain has TRBV5-1 and TRBJ1-6; D might be TRBD1 (5 bases). Germline loops: CDR1 SGHRS, CDR2 YFSETQ. V gave up 1 base and J gave up 6 bases, with 14 bases separating them. The CDR3 spans 16 residues. In nucleotides, the CDR3 is TGCGCCAGCAGCTTGCCGGGACCTAATTTTAATTCACCCCTCCACTTT. Translated: CASSLPGPNFNSPLHF.

The rearrangement uses TRBV5-1 and TRBJ1-3; 9 nucleotides align to TRBD1. Germline trimming cut 4 bases from V and 0 bases from J; bases unmatched to any gene: 11. The V gene's germline CDR1 is SGHRS and CDR2 YFSETQ. The CDR3 is 18 residues long. DNA for the CDR3: TGCGCCAGCAGCCCGACCGCGACAGGGGGTAACTCTGGAAACACCATATATTTT. Protein product: CASSPTATGGNSGNTIYF.

The sample holds a few counts of this clonotype. The chain joins TRBV12-5 to TRBJ1-1; D possibly corresponds to TRBD1 (5 bases). The germline V gene has CDR1 LGHNT and CDR2 FRNRAP. Trimming stripped 0 bases from V and 1 base from J, with 9 bases between. The CDR3 is made up of 15 amino acids. The DNA of the CDR3 is TGTGCTAGTGGTTTGGTACTCGGGGGGAACACTGAAGCTTTCTTT. As protein: CASGLVLGGNTEAFF. The full variable domain, rest sourced from reference TRBV12-5 and TRBJ1-1, is DARVTQTPRHKVTEMGQEVTMRCQPILGHNTVFWYRQTMMQGLELLAYFRNRAPLDDSGMPKDRFSAEMPDATLATLKIQPSEPRDSAVYFCASGLVLGGNTEAFFGQGTRLTVV.

In this sample, this clonotype turned up many times. The chain recombines TRBV3-1 with TRBJ1-5; D remains ambiguous. The ends were cut back, 2 bases at V and 4 bases at J, with 6 bases in the middle. This CDR3 is 13 amino acids long. Looked up from germline, CDR1 is LGHDT and CDR2 is YNNKEL (reference sequence). The CDR3 sequence is CASSQYGNQPQHF. In nucleotides, the CDR3 is TGTGCCAGCAGCCAATACGGGAATCAGCCCCAGCATTTT.

The chain uses TRBV30 and TRBJ1-1; D is unresolved. In germline, CDR1 is GTSNPN, CDR2 SVGIG (reference sequence). The V and J ends lost 1 base and 10 bases respectively, with 7 bases between them. This CDR3 has 10 residues. CDR3 amino acids: CAWSAHRAFF. Written as DNA, the CDR3 is TGTGCCTGGAGTGCTCATAGAGCTTTCTTT.

This clonotype has ten or more counts. The chain employs TRBV4-1 and TRBJ2-4; D is ambiguous. The germline CDR1 and CDR2 sequences are MGHRA and YSYEKL. The CDR3 runs to 15 residues. Trimming took off 0 bases at V and 4 bases at J, with 10 bases between the two ends. The CDR3 sequence is CASSQDLTFKNIQYF. The DNA of the CDR3 is TGCGCCAGCAGCCAAGATCTGACCTTTAAAAACATTCAGTACTTC.

The V gene is TRBV30, the J gene TRBJ1-2; D call uncertain. With 3 bases removed from V and 7 bases from J, the gap between germline ends came to 18 bases. CDR1 is GTSNPN, CDR2 SVGIG, per germline (reference sequence). The CDR3 extends over 14 amino acids. The CDR3 coding sequence is TGTGCCTGGAGCGCGAGGGTCGCAGGCGGTGGCTACACCTTC. This translates into CAWSARVAGGGYTF.